One sample yielded the 24 T cell receptor beta chains listed below, sequenced in a study of shared clonotypes between healthy human individuals. TCRdb's copy holds only in-frame clones and misses some; the assay was immunoSEQ multiplex PCR. This sample yields about 2.2 million clones, of which approximately 92% are seen a single time; about 1.6% belongs to the top ten. CD8 cells regarded as naive lacked CD45RO, were positively chosen for CCR7, and omitted terminally differentiated effector memory CD45RA+ cells. The specimen sequenced was naive CD8+ T cells from PBMCs. These receptor sequences come from a man between 18 and 29 years old in good health. Some clones in this sample may be carry-over from other donors' samples.

The chain's CDR3 is CAWSVPGFDVTEAFF. In nucleotides, the CDR3 is TGTGCCTGGAGTGTACCGGGTTTCGACGTTACTGAAGCTTTCTTT. The chain combines TRBV30 with TRBJ1-1, with D unresolved. Germline V gene lookup returns CDR1 GTSNPN and CDR2 SVGIG (reference sequence). V shed 0 bases and J shed 5 bases, with 16 bases lying between them. The CDR3 is 15 residues long.

The chain carries TRBV19 and TRBJ1-1; D is uncertain. The CDR3 has 14 residues. The V and J ends lost 3 bases and 0 bases respectively, with 8 bases between them. From germline, CDR1 is LNHDA and CDR2 SQIVND (reference sequence). In DNA, the CDR3 is TGTGCCAGTAGTATGATATGGATGAACACTGAAGCTTTCTTT. Amino acids: CASSMIWMNTEAFF. The full variable domain, rest sourced from reference TRBV19 and TRBJ1-1, is DGGITQSPKYLFRKEGQNVTLSCEQNLNHDAMYWYRQDPGQGLRLIYYSQIVNDFQKGDIAEGYSVSREKKESFPLTVTSAQKNPTAFYLCASSMIWMNTEAFFGQGTRLTVV.

The rearrangement links TRBV7-9 to TRBJ1-2, with 8 bases identical to TRBD1. Germline trimming cut 4 bases from V and 3 bases from J; bases unmatched to any gene: 7. CDR3 length equals 15 residues. Germline V gene sequence: CDR1 SEHNR, CDR2 FQNEAQ (reference sequence). The CDR3 sequence: CASSSAGTGDYGYTF. In nucleotides, the CDR3 is TGTGCCAGCAGCTCCGCCGGGACAGGAGACTATGGCTACACCTTC.

The chain joins TRBV5-4 to TRBJ1-4; 8 nucleotides match TRBD1. V lost 5 bases to trimming and J lost 5 bases; unmatched junction nucleotides: 8. The CDR3 runs to 15 residues. Germline-derived CDR1 and CDR2 are SGHNT and YYREEE (reference sequence). The CDR3 reads CASRPSDRENEKLFF. CDR3 DNA sequence: TGTGCCAGCAGGCCTTCGGACAGGGAGAATGAAAAACTGTTTTTT. The whole variable domain, remainder taken from reference TRBV5-4 and TRBJ1-4, is ETGVTQSPTHLIKTRGQQVTLRCSSQSGHNTVSWYQQALGQGPQFIFQYYREEENGRGNFPPRFSGLQFPNYSSELNVNALELDDSALYLCASRPSDRENEKLFFGSGTQLSVL.

The chain is built from TRBV5-1 and TRBJ2-7; maybe TRBD2 (6 bases). This CDR3 is 16 amino acids long. CDR1 and CDR2 (germline): SGHRS, YFSETQ. Trimming took off 4 bases at V and 3 bases at J, with 20 bases between the two ends. Written as DNA, the CDR3 is TGCGCCAGCAGCCCGGACTATGTGGGGCCCGGCTACGAGCAGTACTTC. Encoded protein: CASSPDYVGPGYEQYF.

The chain joins TRBV19 to TRBJ1-2; 7 bases map to TRBD1. Germline CDR1 reads LNHDA; CDR2 reads SQIVND (reference sequence). The CDR3 length is 12 residues. The J segment lost 6 bases and the V segment lost 6 bases, leaving 4 bases of the junction unmatched. The CDR3 protein is CASRGTADGYTF. DNA for the CDR3: TGTGCCAGTAGGGGGACAGCAGATGGCTACACCTTC.

This rearrangement joins TRBV30 to TRBJ1-5, with D unresolved. The length of the CDR3 is 14 residues. The germline gives CDR1 GTSNPN, CDR2 SVGIG (reference sequence). Trimming took 0 bases from V and 5 from J, leaving 11 bases between them. The CDR3 DNA reads TGTGCCTGGAGTGTCCCCCGTGAATATCAGCCCCAGCATTTT. It yields the protein CAWSVPREYQPQHF. Filled out from reference TRBV30 and TRBJ1-5, the complete variable domain reads SQTIHQWPATLVQPVGSPLSLECTVEGTSNPNLYWYRQAAGRGLQLLFYSVGIGQISSEVPQNLSASRPQDRQFILSSKKLLLSDSGFYLCAWSVPREYQPQHFGDGTRLSIL.

The chain uses TRBV25-1 and TRBJ2-3; 8 nucleotides line up with TRBD1. Germline V gene sequence: CDR1 MGHDK, CDR2 SYGVNS. The CDR3 extends over 16 amino acids. V lost 4 bases and J lost 2; bases outside the gene matches: 8. The CDR3 DNA is TGTGCCAGCAGTGGGACAGGGTCGATACACACAGATACGCAGTATTTT. Translation: CASSGTGSIHTDTQYF.

V usage is TRBV6-5 and J usage is TRBJ2-5; D is possibly TRBD1 (5 bases). V shed 5 bases and J shed 11 bases, with 18 bases lying between them. This CDR3 has 13 residues. The germline CDR1 and CDR2 sequences are MNHEY and SVGAGI. CDR3 amino acids: CASSDRPYVEQYF. Written as DNA, the CDR3 is TGTGCCAGCAGTGACAGACCCTACGTGGAGCAGTACTTC.

The chain carries TRBV28 and TRBJ2-7; D not resolved. The V gene's germline CDR1 is MDHEN and CDR2 SYDVKM. The V and J ends lost 6 bases and 6 bases respectively, with 15 bases between them. This CDR3 spans 13 amino acids. CDR3 coding DNA: TGTGCCAGCAGCACGACGGCTGGTGGCGAGCAGTACTTC. The encoded protein is CASSTTAGGEQYF.

For the CDR3, the DNA is TGTGCCAGCAGCCGCAGGACTAGCGGGAGAGGGCAAGAGACCCAGTACTTC. Translation: CASSRRTSGRGQETQYF. The chain combines TRBV7-9 with TRBJ2-5; 13 nucleotides align to TRBD2. Looked up from germline, CDR1 is SEHNR and CDR2 is FQNEAQ (reference sequence). J lost 2 bases, V lost 5 bases, and 8 bases had no gene match. This CDR3 has 17 amino acids.

The V gene is TRBV11-2, the J gene TRBJ2-7, with no clear D. CDR1 and CDR2 (germline): SGHAT, FQNNGV. V was shortened by 7 bases and J by 1 base, with 11 bases between the two germline ends. The CDR3 spans 13 residues. The CDR3 DNA is TGTGCCAGCAACTCGCCCAGATCCTACGAGCAGTACTTC. This codes for CASNSPRSYEQYF.

CDR3 residues: CASNPAGIAEAFF. The CDR3 DNA follows: TGTGCCAGCAACCCTGCGGGGATCGCTGAAGCTTTCTTT. The V gene is TRBV28, the J gene TRBJ1-1; D not resolved. V was pared by 7 bases and J by 6 bases, with 15 bases between. The germline gives CDR1 MDHEN, CDR2 SYDVKM. This CDR3 spans 13 amino acids.

The chain uses TRBV29-1 and TRBJ2-7; D is uncertain. CDR1 SQVTM and CDR2 ANQGSEA come from the germline V gene. The CDR3 extends over 13 amino acids. V gave up 3 bases and J gave up 2 bases, with 11 bases separating them. The CDR3 nucleotides read TGCAGCGTTGATGCGCCGGGTGCCTACGAGCAGTACTTC. This gives the protein CSVDAPGAYEQYF.

The chain links TRBV28 to TRBJ2-3; 11 bases match TRBD2. The CDR3 extends over 15 amino acids. CDR1 is MDHEN and CDR2 is SYDVKM in the germline V gene. With 11 bases clipped from V and 6 bases from J, the junction kept 13 bases outside the gene matches. CDR3 bases: TGTGCCTCCAGCGGGCTAGCGGGAGGAGTGGATACGCAGTATTTT. This sequence encodes CASSGLAGGVDTQYF.

The chain has TRBV2 and TRBJ2-1; 7 bases agree with TRBD2. The germline CDR1 and CDR2 sequences are SNHLY and FYNNEI. CDR3 length: 14 residues. Trimming at V came to 4 bases and at J to 4 bases, leaving 4 bases not matched to a gene. The CDR3: CASSGRERYNEQFF. As DNA, the CDR3 is TGTGCCAGCAGTGGGCGGGAGAGGTACAATGAGCAGTTCTTC.

This rearrangement joins TRBV7-9 to TRBJ2-1; 7 bases align to TRBD1. This CDR3 spans 14 amino acids. Trimming at V came to 2 bases and at J to 7 bases, leaving 5 bases not matched to a gene. Germline V CDR1 and CDR2: SEHNR, FQNEAQ (reference sequence). The CDR3 coding sequence is TGTGCCAGCAGCTTATCCCTACAGGGGAATGAGCAGTTCTTC. Translated: CASSLSLQGNEQFF.

The table lists this clone with a count of one. The chain combines TRBV15 with TRBJ2-2; D gene ambiguous. Germline V gene sequence: CDR1 LNHNV, CDR2 YYDKDF (reference sequence). This CDR3 spans 16 amino acids. The germline V and J ends were trimmed by 0 bases and 0 bases, with 8 bases remaining between them. CDR3 sequence reads: CATSRDSLANTGELFF. The CDR3, as DNA: TGTGCCACCAGCAGAGACAGCCTCGCGAACACCGGGGAGCTGTTTTTT.

This rearrangement joins TRBV28 to TRBJ2-2; D perhaps matches TRBD1 (5 bases). This CDR3 is built from 16 residues. V dropped 6 bases and J dropped 2 bases, with 16 bases sitting between them. Germline CDR1 and CDR2: MDHEN and SYDVKM. The CDR3 DNA is TGTGCCAGCAGCCCCGAAGGGGTTGGAAACACCGGGGAGCTGTTTTTT. This encodes CASSPEGVGNTGELFF.

As regards this clone: Other DNA sequences in this sample translate to the same CDR3. This chain links TRBV11-2 with TRBJ2-7, with D possibly being TRBD1 or TRBD2 (5 bases each). Trimming removed 5 bases from V and 6 bases from J, with 11 bases in between. The CDR3 sequence is 12 residues long. In germline, CDR1 is SGHAT, CDR2 FQNNGV. The DNA of the CDR3 is TGTGCCAGCAGCCCCCGGGGCGGCGAGCAGTACTTC. Protein: CASSPRGGEQYF.

This sequence joins TRBV6-5 and TRBJ1-1, with D perhaps matching TRBD1 (5 bases). This CDR3 contains 14 residues. CDR1 MNHEY and CDR2 SVGAGI come from the germline V gene. The germline V and J ends were trimmed by 3 bases and 8 bases, with 16 bases remaining between them. Here the CDR3 reads CASSYGQGMIEAFF. CDR3 bases: TGTGCCAGCAGTTATGGTCAGGGAATGATCGAAGCTTTCTTT.

The J gene is TRBJ2-7, the V gene TRBV10-3; D gene uncertain. CDR3 length: 12 amino acids. Germline CDR1 is ENHRY and CDR2 is SYGVKD. V was clipped by 0 bases and J by 7 bases, with 7 bases between them. CDR3 nucleotides: TGTGCCATCAGTGAGTCTTCGGCAGAGCAGTACTTC. Its translation: CAISESSAEQYF.

This chain connects TRBV19 to TRBJ2-1, with D unclear. The germline V and J ends were trimmed by 8 bases and 7 bases, with 6 bases remaining between them. The CDR3 is 10 amino acids. Germline lookup yields CDR1 LNHDA and CDR2 SQIVND (reference sequence). CDR3 residues: CASAENEQFF. DNA for the CDR3: TGTGCCAGTGCTGAAAATGAGCAGTTCTTC.

The gene calls are TRBV27 and TRBJ2-3; TRBD2 matches at 7 bases. The CDR3 totals 18 residues. Germline V gene sequence: CDR1 MNHEY, CDR2 SMNVEV (reference sequence). Germline trimming cut 1 base from V and 3 bases from J; bases unmatched to any gene: 13. CDR3 DNA sequence: TGTGCCAGCAGTTTATACCCCCCCGGCGGGAGTTCTACAGATACGCAGTATTTT. Translation: CASSLYPPGGSSTDTQYF.